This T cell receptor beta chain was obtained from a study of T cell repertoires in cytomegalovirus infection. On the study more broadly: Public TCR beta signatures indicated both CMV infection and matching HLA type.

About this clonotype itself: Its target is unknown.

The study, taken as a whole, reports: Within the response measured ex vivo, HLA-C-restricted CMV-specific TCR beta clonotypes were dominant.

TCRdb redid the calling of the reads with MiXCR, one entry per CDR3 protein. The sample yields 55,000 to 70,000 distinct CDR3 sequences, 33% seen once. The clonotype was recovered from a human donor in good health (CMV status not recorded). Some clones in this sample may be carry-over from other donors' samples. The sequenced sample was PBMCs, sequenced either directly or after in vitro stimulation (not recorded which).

The chain's CDR3 is CSARDRALPDTQYF. CDR3 coding DNA: TGCAGTGCTAGAGATCGGGCACTTCCCGATACGCAGTATTTT. The chain has TRBV20-1 and TRBJ2-3; D not certain. CDR1 and CDR2 (germline): DFQATT, SNEGSKA (reference sequence). Between the trimmed V and J ends, which lost 0 bases and 6 bases, there was a span of 13 bases. There are 14 residues in the CDR3.